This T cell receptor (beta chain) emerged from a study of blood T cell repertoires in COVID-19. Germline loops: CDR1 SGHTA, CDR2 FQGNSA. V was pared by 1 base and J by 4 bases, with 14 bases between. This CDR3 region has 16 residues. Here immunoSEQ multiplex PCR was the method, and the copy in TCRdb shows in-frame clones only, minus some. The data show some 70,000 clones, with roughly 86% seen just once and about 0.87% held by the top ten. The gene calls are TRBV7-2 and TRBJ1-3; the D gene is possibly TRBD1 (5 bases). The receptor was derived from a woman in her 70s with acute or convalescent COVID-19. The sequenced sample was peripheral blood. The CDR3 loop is CASSLVGRVGGNTIYF. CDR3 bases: TGTGCCAGCAGCTTAGTAGGCAGGGTGGGAGGAAACACCATATATTTT.